Given below is one T cell receptor (beta chain) in context. V shed 3 bases, J shed 1 base, and the junction held 1 base outside the gene matches. Germline CDR1 and CDR2: SGHKS and YYEKEE (reference sequence). There are 14 residues in the CDR3. The assay was immunoSEQ multiplex PCR, and TCRdb's table has in-frame clones only and misses some. The table shows under 500,000 clones, with around 90% occurring only once. The sample is drawn from a study of blood T cell repertoires in COVID-19. Study-level information: There were acute and convalescent COVID-19 samples, and they came from the United States, Italy and Spain. The analysed material was cDNA or gDNA that came from T cells, B-cell-depleted T cells, or PBMCs.

Source material: PBMCs or T cells enriched from blood (not recorded which). The V and J genes are TRBV5-5 and TRBJ2-1; TRBD1 matches at 7 bases. The receptor's source is a woman aged 18-35 years with acute COVID-19. The CDR3 bases are TGTGCCAGCAGCTGGACAGGTTCCTACAATGAGCAGTTCTTC. This gives the protein CASSWTGSYNEQFF.